Below, 21 T cell receptor beta chains from the same sample are listed, as sequenced in a study of Ad26.COV2.S vaccination and SARS-CoV-2 variants (dated by TCRdb to the early 2020s). Libraries were made using the immunoSEQ multiplex PCR assay. The table was pulled from immuneACCESS by TCRdb, which kept in-frame rearrangements only. Such tables lose some clones; where checked, under half of the loss comes from unresolved V genes, and the rest has no known cause. This sample gives approximately 480,000 clones in total; roughly 85% of them show up just once. The ten largest clonotypes hold roughly 12% of the sample. Sample treatment or condition, as interpreted from the label and publication: 15 to 20 received Ad26.COV2.S at low or high dose, single or two shots; about five received placebo; per-sample allocation not given. For vaccine and placebo recipients, the sequenced repertoires came from samples collected on day 63 after the first injection.

This material consisted of peripheral blood, taken in a trial of Ad26.COV2.S vaccine versus placebo. All receptors come from a person aged 18-60 years who received the Ad26.COV2.S COVID-19 vaccine or a placebo.

The V call is TRBV28, the J call TRBJ1-3; D is unclear. The germline V gene encodes CDR1 MDHEN and CDR2 SYDVKM. V was shortened by 7 bases and J by 8 bases, with 15 bases between the two germline ends. The CDR3 has 13 residues. The CDR3 loop reads CASIGSGDDTIYF. The CDR3 DNA follows: TGTGCCAGCATTGGGAGTGGGGATGACACCATATATTTT.

This chain connects TRBV6-6 to TRBJ2-7; 7 nucleotides align to TRBD2. Per the germline V gene, CDR1 is MNHNY and CDR2 is SVGAGI (reference sequence). The CDR3 sequence is 14 residues long. V dropped 6 bases and J dropped 0; count of bases not matched to a gene: 5. Written as DNA, the CDR3 is TGTGCCAGCAGAAAAGCGGGGAGCTCCTACGAGCAGTACTTC. Protein sequence: CASRKAGSSYEQYF.

This clone was detected only a few times. This rearrangement joins TRBV6-4 to TRBJ1-6; weak D call: TRBD1 (5 bases). The CDR3 has 13 amino acids. Trimming took 3 bases from V and 5 from J, leaving 5 bases between them. The germline gives CDR1 MRHNA, CDR2 SNTAGT. CDR3 protein: CASSEQDNSPLHF. The CDR3 DNA is TGTGCCAGCAGTGAACAGGATAATTCACCCCTCCACTTT.

The V call is TRBV5-1, the J call TRBJ2-6; D not certain. Germline CDR1 is SGHRS and CDR2 is YFSETQ. V lost 0 bases to trimming and J lost 2 bases, with 9 bases between them. This CDR3 region has 16 residues. The CDR3 sequence: CASSLGSQPGANVLTF. CDR3 coding DNA: TGCGCCAGCAGCTTGGGTAGTCAGCCTGGGGCCAACGTCCTGACTTTC.

The rearrangement links TRBV12-3 or TRBV12-4 to TRBJ1-4; D is unresolved. CDR3 length: 13 amino acids. V was pared by 3 bases and J by 8 bases, with 10 bases between. The DNA for the CDR3 is TGTGCCAGCAGTTTTAGTCCCAAGGAAAAACTGTTTTTT. Residues: CASSFSPKEKLFF.

The DNA of the CDR3 is TGTGCCTGGAGACAACCGGGGACATGGTCCGGGGAGCTGTTTTTT. This encodes CAWRQPGTWSGELFF. The genes are TRBV30 and TRBJ2-2; D may be TRBD1 (6 bases). The CDR3 extends over 15 amino acids. V was clipped by 3 bases and J by 6 bases, with 17 bases between them. Per the germline V gene, CDR1 is GTSNPN and CDR2 is SVGIG (reference sequence).

J is TRBJ2-2 and V is TRBV7-3; TRBD1 matches 9 bases. Per the germline V gene, CDR1 is SGHTA and CDR2 is FQGTGA. V trimming: 5 bases; J trimming: 2 bases; junction bases outside the gene matches: 3. The CDR3 runs to 15 residues. This chain's CDR3 is CASSTTGGNTGELFF. DNA for the CDR3: TGTGCCAGCAGCACGACAGGGGGAAACACCGGGGAGCTGTTTTTT.

This rearrangement joins TRBV27 to TRBJ2-3; D ambiguous. Germline V gene data show CDR1 as MNHEY and CDR2 as SMNVEV (reference sequence). With 3 bases removed from V and 2 bases from J, the gap between germline ends came to 12 bases. The CDR3 totals 15 residues. The CDR3 protein is CASSFGRFLTDTQYF. CDR3 in DNA: TGTGCCAGCAGTTTTGGCAGGTTTCTCACAGATACGCAGTATTTT.

V is TRBV6-2 or TRBV6-3 and J is TRBJ2-1; D not certain. V lost 5 bases and J 7 bases, leaving 9 bases between the germline ends. The CDR3 extends over 12 amino acids. Germline CDR1 reads MNHEY; CDR2 reads SVGEGT. The CDR3 DNA reads TGTGCCAGCAGTGAGCAGAGTAATGAGCAGTTCTTC. Residues: CASSEQSNEQFF.

Points on this clone: The sample holds other DNA sequences that translate to the same CDR3. V gene TRBV6-5 combines with J gene TRBJ2-1; TRBD1 matches 9 bases. In germline, CDR1 is MNHEY, CDR2 SVGAGI. The CDR3 consists of 15 residues. V lost 5 bases to trimming and J lost 4 bases; unmatched junction nucleotides: 6. Written as DNA, the CDR3 is TGTGCCAGCAGTCAGGACAGGGGAAGTTACAATGAGCAGTTCTTC. It yields the protein CASSQDRGSYNEQFF.

For this clone: A much larger clone differs from this one at a single base, so this may be a read error. Other DNA sequences within the sample encode an identical CDR3. The chain combines TRBV9 with TRBJ2-2, with 7 bases aligning to TRBD2. V trimming: 0 bases; J trimming: 1 base; junction bases outside the gene matches: 3. Germline CDR1 is SGDLS and CDR2 is YYNGEE. The CDR3 runs to 16 residues. CDR3 loop: CASSVGASGNTGELFF. CDR3 sequence (DNA): TGTGCCAGCAGCGTAGGGGCTAGCGGGAACACCGGGGAGCTGTTTTTT. Drawing the rest from reference TRBV9 and TRBJ2-2, the complete variable domain is DSGVTQTPKHLITATGQRVTLRCSPRSGDLSVYWYQQSLDQGLQFLIQYYNGEERAKGNILERFSAQQFPDLHSELNLSSLELGDSALYFCASSVGASGNTGELFFGEGSRLTVL.

This chain's CDR3 is CATSDPQGGQETQYF. The CDR3 bases are TGTGCCACCAGTGATCCCCAAGGGGGGCAAGAGACCCAGTACTTC. The chain joins TRBV24-1 to TRBJ2-5; perhaps D is TRBD1 or TRBD2 (6 bases each). The CDR3 sequence is 15 residues long. The germline V gene encodes CDR1 KGHDR and CDR2 SFDVKD. Deletions cut 3 bases from V and 2 bases from J, with 12 bases between.

J is TRBJ2-3 and V is TRBV7-2; D is possibly TRBD2 (7 bases). V dropped 3 bases and J dropped 3 bases, with 13 bases sitting between them. This CDR3 spans 15 amino acids. CDR1 is SGHTA and CDR2 is FQGNSA in the germline V gene. The CDR3 here is CASSLRGGGTDTQYF. The CDR3 bases are TGTGCCAGCAGCTTGCGGGGAGGGGGGACAGATACGCAGTATTTT.

J is TRBJ2-3 and V is TRBV28; TRBD1 matches at 7 bases. This CDR3 region has 16 residues. Germline CDR1 MDHEN, CDR2 SYDVKM. V was clipped by 6 bases and J by 2 bases; unmatched bases: 11. In DNA form, the CDR3 reads TGTGCCAGCAGCCCAACCCGACAGGGCCACACAGATACGCAGTATTTT. Its protein is CASSPTRQGHTDTQYF. The variable domain in full, with the rest retrieved from reference TRBV28 and TRBJ2-3, is DVKVTQSSRYLVKRTGEKVFLECVQDMDHENMFWYRQDPGLGLRLIYFSYDVKMKEKGDIPEGYSVSREKKERFSLILESASTNQTSMYLCASSPTRQGHTDTQYFGPGTRLTVL.

The chain joins TRBV7-3 to TRBJ2-2; tentative D call: TRBD2 (5 bases). The V and J ends lost 3 bases and 2 bases respectively, with 13 bases between them. The length of the CDR3 is 16 residues. Germline V gene data show CDR1 as SGHTA and CDR2 as FQGTGA. In DNA form, the CDR3 reads TGTGCCAGCAGCTTCGGGGAACAGCATAACACCGGGGAGCTGTTTTTT. Its protein is CASSFGEQHNTGELFF.

The chain is built from TRBV5-6 and TRBJ1-2; D is unresolved. Trimming removed 3 bases at V and 0 bases at J, with 18 bases between. This CDR3 has 17 amino acids. Germline CDR1 and CDR2: SGHDT and YYEEEE. The CDR3 reads CASSSTPIPAANYGYTF. CDR3 DNA sequence: TGTGCCAGCAGCTCAACGCCTATTCCGGCGGCTAACTATGGCTACACCTTC.

V usage is TRBV27 and J usage is TRBJ2-5; 10 bases map to TRBD1. V was pared by 8 bases and J by 3 bases, with 9 bases of the junction left unmatched. This CDR3 is 15 amino acids long. The germline V gene has CDR1 MNHEY and CDR2 SMNVEV (reference sequence). The CDR3 is CASSQTGGHKETQYF. CDR3 DNA sequence: TGTGCCAGCTCTCAGACAGGGGGCCATAAAGAGACCCAGTACTTC.

This clone was seen once. The chain recombines TRBV6-2 or TRBV6-3 with TRBJ1-1, with D tentatively TRBD1 (6 bases). The CDR3 spans 14 residues. The V and J ends lost 2 bases and 5 bases respectively, with 12 bases between them. Per the germline V gene, CDR1 is MNHEY and CDR2 is SVGEGT. The CDR3 loop reads CASSYGGQGTEAFF. The CDR3 region has the DNA TGTGCCAGCAGTTACGGGGGTCAGGGGACTGAAGCTTTCTTT.

The chain joins TRBV24-1 to TRBJ2-6, with no clear D. The germline CDR1 and CDR2 sequences are KGHDR and SFDVKD. The CDR3 has 15 amino acids. V was shortened by 4 bases and J by 2 bases, with 8 bases between the two germline ends. For the CDR3, the DNA is TGTGCCACCAGTGACCCTCGCCCTGGGGCCAACGTCCTGACTTTC. It specifies CATSDPRPGANVLTF.

V gene TRBV6-1 combines with J gene TRBJ1-2; D call uncertain. Trimming took 1 base from V and 4 from J, leaving 7 bases between them. Germline loops: CDR1 MNHNS, CDR2 SASEGT. This CDR3 contains 13 residues. The chain's CDR3 is CASSEGGIYGYTF. CDR3 bases: TGTGCCAGCAGTGAAGGGGGTATCTATGGCTACACCTTC.

The gene calls are TRBV24-1 and TRBJ2-1, with a tentative D call TRBD1 (6 bases). The CDR3 runs to 16 residues. Germline CDR1 and CDR2: KGHDR and SFDVKD. V shed 9 bases and J shed 6 bases, with 23 bases lying between them. The DNA of the CDR3 is TGTGCCACCTCAGGACATGGCCGGGACACTTCCAATGAGCAGTTCTTC. Protein product: CATSGHGRDTSNEQFF.